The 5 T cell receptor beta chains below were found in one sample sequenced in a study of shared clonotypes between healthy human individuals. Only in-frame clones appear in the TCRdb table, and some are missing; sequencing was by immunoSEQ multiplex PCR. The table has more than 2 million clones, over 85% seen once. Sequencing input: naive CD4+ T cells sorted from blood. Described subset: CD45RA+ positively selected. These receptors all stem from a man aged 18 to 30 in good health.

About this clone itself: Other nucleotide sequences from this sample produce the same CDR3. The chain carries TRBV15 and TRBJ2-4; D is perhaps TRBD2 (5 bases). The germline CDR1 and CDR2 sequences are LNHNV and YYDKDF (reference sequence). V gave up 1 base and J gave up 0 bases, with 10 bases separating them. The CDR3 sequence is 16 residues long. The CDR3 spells CATSRGTAGAKNIQYF. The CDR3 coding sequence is TGTGCCACCAGCAGAGGAACGGCGGGAGCCAAAAACATTCAGTACTTC.

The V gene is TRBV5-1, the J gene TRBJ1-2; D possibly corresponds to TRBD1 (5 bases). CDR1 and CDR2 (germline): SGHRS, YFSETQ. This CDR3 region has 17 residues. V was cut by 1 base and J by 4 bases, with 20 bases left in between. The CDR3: CASSLTGEPGPGYGYTF. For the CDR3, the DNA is TGCGCCAGCAGCTTGACGGGGGAGCCCGGCCCGGGCTATGGCTACACCTTC.

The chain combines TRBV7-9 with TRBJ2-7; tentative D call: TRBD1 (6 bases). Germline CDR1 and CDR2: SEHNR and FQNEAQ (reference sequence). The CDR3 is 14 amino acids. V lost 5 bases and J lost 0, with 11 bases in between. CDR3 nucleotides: TGTGCCAGCAGCCGACTGGACAGCTCCTACGAGCAGTACTTC. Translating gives CASSRLDSSYEQYF.

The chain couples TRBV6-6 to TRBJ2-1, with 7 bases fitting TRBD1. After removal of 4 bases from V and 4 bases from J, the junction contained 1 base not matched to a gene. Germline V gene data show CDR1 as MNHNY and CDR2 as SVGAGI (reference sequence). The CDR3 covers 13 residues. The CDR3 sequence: CASSSGQYNEQFF. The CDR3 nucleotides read TGTGCCAGCAGTTCGGGACAGTACAATGAGCAGTTCTTC.

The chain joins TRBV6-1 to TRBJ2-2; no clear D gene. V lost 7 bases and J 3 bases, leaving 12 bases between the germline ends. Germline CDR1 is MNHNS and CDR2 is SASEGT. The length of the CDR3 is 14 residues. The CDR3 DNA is TGTGCCAGCATCCAGAGAATTGACACCGGGGAGCTGTTTTTT. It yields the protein CASIQRIDTGELFF.